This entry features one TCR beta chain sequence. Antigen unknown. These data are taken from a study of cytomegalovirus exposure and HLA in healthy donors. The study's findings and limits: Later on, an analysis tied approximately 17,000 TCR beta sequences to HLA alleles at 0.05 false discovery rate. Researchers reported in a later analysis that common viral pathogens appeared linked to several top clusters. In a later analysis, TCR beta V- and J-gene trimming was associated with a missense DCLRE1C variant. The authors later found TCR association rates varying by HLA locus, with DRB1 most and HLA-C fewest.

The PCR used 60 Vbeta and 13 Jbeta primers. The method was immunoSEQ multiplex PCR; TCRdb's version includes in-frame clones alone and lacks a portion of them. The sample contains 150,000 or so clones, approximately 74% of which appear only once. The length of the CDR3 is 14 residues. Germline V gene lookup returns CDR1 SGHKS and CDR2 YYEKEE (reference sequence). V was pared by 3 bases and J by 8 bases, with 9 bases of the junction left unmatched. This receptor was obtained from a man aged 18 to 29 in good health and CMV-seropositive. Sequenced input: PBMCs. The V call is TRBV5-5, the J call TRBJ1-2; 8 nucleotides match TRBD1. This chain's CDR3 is CASSSLDRAGGYTF. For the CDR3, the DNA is TGTGCCAGCAGCTCACTGGACAGGGCGGGAGGCTACACCTTC.